Following are 3 T cell receptor beta chains from one sample sequenced in a study of cytomegalovirus exposure and HLA in healthy donors. The primer mix had 60 Vbeta and 13 Jbeta primers. Assay used: immunoSEQ multiplex PCR; TCRdb lists only in-frame clones, some missing. The table has 91,000 or so clones, over 60% seen once; the top ten hold roughly 4.8%. The sequencing sample was made of PBMCs. Receptor source: a man younger than 45 in good health and CMV-seropositive.

This chain uses TRBV6-5 with TRBJ1-3; weak D call: TRBD1 (5 bases). The CDR3 loop spans 15 amino acids. V was pared by 8 bases and J by 3 bases, with 17 bases between. The germline V gene encodes CDR1 MNHEY and CDR2 SVGAGI. CDR3: CASALRAGIGNTIYF. The CDR3 DNA sequence: TGTGCCAGCGCCTTAAGGGCAGGGATTGGAAACACCATATATTTT.

This rearrangement joins TRBV29-1 to TRBJ2-7, with 9 bases identical to TRBD2. Germline V lookup: CDR1 SQVTM, CDR2 ANQGSEA. V was pared by 6 bases and J by 1 base, with 7 bases of the junction left unmatched. This CDR3 is built from 14 residues. CDR3 loop: CSVLAGVESYEQYF. The CDR3 DNA follows: TGCAGCGTATTAGCGGGAGTTGAGTCCTACGAGCAGTACTTC.

This chain links TRBV7-9 with TRBJ2-3; 12 positions agree with TRBD2. Germline loops: CDR1 SEHNR, CDR2 FQNEAQ (reference sequence). The CDR3 is 16 amino acids. Trimming cost V 1 base and J 5 bases; bases outside gene matches: 4. For the CDR3, the DNA is TGTGCCAGCAGCTTAGGACTAGCGGGGGTGGGAGATACGCAGTATTTT. Its protein is CASSLGLAGVGDTQYF.